This T cell receptor (beta chain) was recorded in a study of cytomegalovirus exposure and HLA in healthy donors. The CDR3 is made up of 13 amino acids. Trimming removed 2 bases from V and 3 bases from J, with 8 bases in between. CDR1 is SNHLY, CDR2 FYNNEI, per germline. Clones were sequenced by immunoSEQ multiplex PCR, and TCRdb holds only the in-frame ones, with some missing. The profile covers approximately 230,000 clones, with roughly 90% appearing a single time and 9.5% to 15% taken by the ten largest. The sequenced sample was PBMCs. The sequence came from a man aged 18 to 30 in good health and CMV-seropositive. V is TRBV2 and J is TRBJ2-7; D ambiguous. CDR3 DNA sequence: TGTGCCAGCAGTGAATTCTCCATCTACGAGCAGTACTTC. It specifies CASSEFSIYEQYF.